The rows below give T cell receptor beta chains drawn from one sample of a study of cytomegalovirus exposure and HLA in healthy donors. Generated by immunoSEQ multiplex PCR, the TCRdb table keeps only in-frame clones and is missing some. The data show over 85,000 clones, more than 65% seen once. The sequenced material came from PBMCs. The receptors were sampled from a man aged 25-45 years in good health and CMV-seropositive. Both conserved end residues are part of each CDR3. The D gene is left open where the match is weak. Clone sizes are given selectively: once, few, many, or a class where the clone is expanded.

>TRBV4-1|.|TRBJ2-1|.
TGCGCCAGCAGCCAGCCGACTAGGTACAATGAGCAGTTCTTC
CASSQPTRYNEQFF
>TRBV15|.|TRBJ2-7|.
TGTGCCACCAGCAGAGACCAGGGGACATCCTACGAGCAGTACTTC
CATSRDQGTSYEQYF
>TRBV2|.|TRBJ2-1|TRBD2
TGTGCCAGCTCTGGGAGGGGTTACAATGAGCAGTTCTTC
CASSGRGYNEQFF
>TRBV30|.|TRBJ1-6|TRBD1
TGTGCCTGGAGTGTTTTCGGGACAGGGCATAATTCACCCCTCCACTTT
CAWSVFGTGHNSPLHF
>TRBV11-2|.|TRBJ1-4|TRBD1
TGTGCCAGCAGCTGGTACAGGGGTGGCTTCGAAAAACTGTTTTTT
CASSWYRGGFEKLFF
>TRBV6-5|.|TRBJ1-2|.
TGTGCCAGCAGTCCCATAGACAGTCCCAACTATGGCTACACCTTC
CASSPIDSPNYGYTF
>TRBV5-6|once|TRBJ1-6|.
TGTGCCAGCCAGTATTGGGGAGGTAATTCACCCCTCCACTTT
CASQYWGGNSPLHF
>TRBV10-1|.|TRBJ2-7|.
TGCGCCAGCAGTCCCGGGCTGGGGCACGAGCAGTACTTC
CASSPGLGHEQYF
>TRBV2|.|TRBJ2-6|TRBD1
TGTGCCAGCAGTCGACAGGGGGCTGGGGCCAACGTCCTGACTTTC
CASSRQGAGANVLTF
>TRBV5-4|.|TRBJ1-2|TRBD1
TGTGCCAGCACCATCCCCCAGGGGGATGGCTACACCTTC
CASTIPQGDGYTF
>TRBV27|few|TRBJ1-1|.
TGTGCCAGCAGTTTATGGAGGAACACTGAAGCTTTCTTT
CASSLWRNTEAFF
>TRBV7-3|.|TRBJ1-1|.
TGTGCCAGCAGCTTAGCGGAGGGGATGAACACTGAAGCTTTCTTT
CASSLAEGMNTEAFF
>TRBV9|.|TRBJ2-3|.
TGTGCCAGCAGCGTAGGGGTGGTAGCGTTCGGAGATACGCAGTATTTT
CASSVGVVAFGDTQYF
>TRBV4-1|.|TRBJ1-2|TRBD1
TGCGCCAGCAGCCAAGAACCCGGGACAGTTTATGGCTACACCTTC
CASSQEPGTVYGYTF